A selection of T cell receptor beta chains follows, all from one sample in a study of siplizumab effects on memory and regulatory T cells. Using immunoSEQ multiplex PCR, the repertoire was profiled, and TCRdb retains in-frame clones only, with some absent. The table includes 90,000 to 120,000 clones, roughly 94% detected once. What was sequenced was Tregs sorted from blood. The receptor set was obtained from a human donor in good health. The CDR3 runs from the conserved cysteine through the conserved F or W. Fields, in order: J gene, clone size, V gene, D gene, CDR3 protein. A D gene is named only where the DNA matches it firmly. Expanded clones get a size class; other rows say once, few or many, or leave the size out.

j_gene: TRBJ1-4; abundance: NA; v_gene: TRBV29-1; d_gene: NA; CDR3aa: CSVAFGSTRGEKLFF
j_gene: TRBJ2-7; abundance: NA; v_gene: TRBV5-1; d_gene: NA; CDR3aa: CASSGRTGSYEQYF
j_gene: TRBJ2-4; abundance: NA; v_gene: TRBV18; d_gene: NA; CDR3aa: CASSPRMDIQYF
j_gene: TRBJ2-3; abundance: NA; v_gene: TRBV5-1; d_gene: NA; CDR3aa: CASSFESVDTQYF
j_gene: TRBJ1-3; abundance: NA; v_gene: TRBV5-4; d_gene: NA; CDR3aa: CASSRDVRGSGNTIYF
j_gene: TRBJ1-5; abundance: once; v_gene: TRBV19; d_gene: NA; CDR3aa: CASSIRDQPQHF
j_gene: TRBJ1-3; abundance: NA; v_gene: TRBV7-9; d_gene: NA; CDR3aa: CASSLVTGHSGNTIYF
j_gene: TRBJ1-4; abundance: NA; v_gene: TRBV28; d_gene: TRBD1; CDR3aa: CASTPGGIGTNEKLFF
j_gene: TRBJ2-7; abundance: NA; v_gene: TRBV6-1; d_gene: NA; CDR3aa: CASNFDDRLVYEQYF
j_gene: TRBJ2-7; abundance: NA; v_gene: TRBV10-3; d_gene: NA; CDR3aa: CAISELAGVAYEQYF
j_gene: TRBJ2-1; abundance: NA; v_gene: TRBV5-1; d_gene: NA; CDR3aa: CASARDPSNNEQFF
j_gene: TRBJ2-1; abundance: NA; v_gene: TRBV5-1; d_gene: NA; CDR3aa: CASSLGGGGKPYNEQFF
j_gene: TRBJ2-3; abundance: NA; v_gene: TRBV18; d_gene: NA; CDR3aa: CASSPSFMVGTDTQYF
j_gene: TRBJ2-1; abundance: once; v_gene: TRBV6-1; d_gene: NA; CDR3aa: CRGVWNEQFF
j_gene: TRBJ1-4; abundance: NA; v_gene: TRBV2; d_gene: NA; CDR3aa: CASSGDGEPNEKLFF
j_gene: TRBJ1-2; abundance: NA; v_gene: TRBV28; d_gene: NA; CDR3aa: CAITGKAYGYTF
j_gene: TRBJ2-5; abundance: NA; v_gene: TRBV5-1; d_gene: NA; CDR3aa: CASSLVQATLLETQYF
j_gene: TRBJ1-2; abundance: NA; v_gene: TRBV7-9; d_gene: NA; CDR3aa: CASGQPSNYGYTF
j_gene: TRBJ2-7; abundance: once; v_gene: TRBV5-4; d_gene: TRBD2; CDR3aa: CASRLAGGRGEQYF
j_gene: TRBJ2-7; abundance: NA; v_gene: TRBV20-1; d_gene: NA; CDR3aa: CSAVSGYEQYF
j_gene: TRBJ2-1; abundance: NA; v_gene: TRBV18; d_gene: TRBD2; CDR3aa: CASSPTTGTSGRSYNEQFF
j_gene: TRBJ1-5; abundance: NA; v_gene: TRBV28; d_gene: NA; CDR3aa: CASSLGGRVTQHF
j_gene: TRBJ2-2; abundance: NA; v_gene: TRBV11-3; d_gene: NA; CDR3aa: CASSLGLARGAGELFF
j_gene: TRBJ1-1; abundance: NA; v_gene: TRBV29-1; d_gene: TRBD1; CDR3aa: CSADRGSTEAFF